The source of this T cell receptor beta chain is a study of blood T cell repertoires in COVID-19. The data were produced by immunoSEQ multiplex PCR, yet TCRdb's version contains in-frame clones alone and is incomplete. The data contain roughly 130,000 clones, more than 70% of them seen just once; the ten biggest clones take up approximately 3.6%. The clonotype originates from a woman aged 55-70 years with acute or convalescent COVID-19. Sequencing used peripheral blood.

CDR3 in amino acids: CASSLAGGLYEQYF. The CDR3 nucleotides are TGTGCCAGCAGCTTAGCGGGAGGGCTCTACGAGCAGTACTTC. The V gene is TRBV7-9, the J gene TRBJ2-7; 7 bases align to TRBD2. Germline V gene data show CDR1 as SEHNR and CDR2 as FQNEAQ (reference sequence). The CDR3 length is 14 residues. The ends lost 0 bases at V and 3 bases at J; junction bases unmatched: 2.